This TCR beta chain was recovered during a study of T cell repertoires in cytomegalovirus infection. The overall study: Both recently identified HLA-C-restricted and well-studied HLA-B-restricted CMV epitopes were used in the study. It can be stated that public TCR beta signatures indicated CMV infection as well as a matching HLA type.

Germline V gene lookup returns CDR1 MNHEY and CDR2 SVGAGI. This CDR3 spans 15 amino acids. V dropped 5 bases and J dropped 5 bases, with 18 bases sitting between them. Concerning this clonotype: Its cognate antigen is unknown.

Study-wide points: CMV-specific TCR beta clonotypes restricted by HLA-C were the ones dominating the ex vivo response. Frequencies of public TCR beta families were cumulated, and this identified carriers of CMV plus the relevant HLA.

Each CDR3 protein gets one entry after TCRdb re-called the reads with MiXCR. The sample yields approximately 990,000 distinct CDR3 sequences, 30% to 40% seen once. This chain connects TRBV6-5 to TRBJ1-2; D is unresolved. Specimen: cultured CD8+ T cells from PBMCs, collected from culture after CMV antigen stimulation. The sequence derives from a human donor in good health (CMV status not recorded). Some clones in this sample may be carry-over from other donors' samples. Here the CDR3 DNA reads TGTGCCAGCAGTAGAACCACCCCGGCGGTGTATGGCTACACCTTC. Its translation is CASSRTTPAVYGYTF.